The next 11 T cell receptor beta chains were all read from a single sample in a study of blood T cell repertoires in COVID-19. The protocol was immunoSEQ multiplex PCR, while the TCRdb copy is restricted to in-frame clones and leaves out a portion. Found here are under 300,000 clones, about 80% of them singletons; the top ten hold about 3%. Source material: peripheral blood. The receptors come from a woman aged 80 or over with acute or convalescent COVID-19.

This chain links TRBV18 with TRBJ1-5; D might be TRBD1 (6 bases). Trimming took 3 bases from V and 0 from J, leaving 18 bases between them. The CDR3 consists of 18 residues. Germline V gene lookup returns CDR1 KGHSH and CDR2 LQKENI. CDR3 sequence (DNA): TGTGCCAGCTCACCTTTCTTTGAGGACAGTTATAGCAATCAGCCCCAGCATTTT. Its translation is CASSPFFEDSYSNQPQHF.

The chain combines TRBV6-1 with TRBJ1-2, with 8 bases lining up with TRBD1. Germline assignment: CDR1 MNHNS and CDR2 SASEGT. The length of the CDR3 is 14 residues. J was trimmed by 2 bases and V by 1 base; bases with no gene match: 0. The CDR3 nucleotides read TGTGCCAGCAGTGAAGACAGGGGGAACTATGGCTACACCTTC. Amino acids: CASSEDRGNYGYTF.

The CDR3 reads CASSSGTEAFF. CDR3 nucleotide sequence: TGTGCCAGCAGTTCGGGCACTGAAGCTTTCTTT. The rearrangement uses TRBV6-5 and TRBJ1-1, with D hard to call. This CDR3 is 11 amino acids long. In germline, CDR1 is MNHEY, CDR2 SVGAGI. The V end was cut by 4 bases, the J end by 4 bases, with 4 bases between.

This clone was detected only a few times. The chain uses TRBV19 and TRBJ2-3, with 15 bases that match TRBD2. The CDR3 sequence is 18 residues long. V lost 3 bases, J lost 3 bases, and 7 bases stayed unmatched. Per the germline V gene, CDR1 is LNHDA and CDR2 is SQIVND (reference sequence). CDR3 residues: CASSIYRGLAGGTDTQYF. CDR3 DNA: TGTGCCAGTAGTATTTACCGCGGACTAGCGGGGGGGACAGATACGCAGTATTTT.

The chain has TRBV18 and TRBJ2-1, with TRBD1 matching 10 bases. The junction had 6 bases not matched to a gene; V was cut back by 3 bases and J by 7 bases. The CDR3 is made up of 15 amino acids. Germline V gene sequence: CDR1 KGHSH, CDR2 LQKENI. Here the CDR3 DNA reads TGTGCCAGCTCACCGGGGGACAGGGGCGGGAATGAGCAGTTCTTC. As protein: CASSPGDRGGNEQFF.

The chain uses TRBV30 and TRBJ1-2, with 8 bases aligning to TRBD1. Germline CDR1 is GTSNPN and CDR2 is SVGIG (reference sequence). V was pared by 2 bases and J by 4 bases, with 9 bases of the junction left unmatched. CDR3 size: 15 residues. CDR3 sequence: CAWSLKLGQVYGYTF. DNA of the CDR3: TGTGCCTGGAGTCTAAAACTGGGACAGGTCTATGGCTACACCTTC.

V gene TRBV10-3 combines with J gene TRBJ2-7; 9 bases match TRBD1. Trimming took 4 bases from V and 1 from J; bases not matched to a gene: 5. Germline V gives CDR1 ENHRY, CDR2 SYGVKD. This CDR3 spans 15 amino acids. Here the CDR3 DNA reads TGTGCCATCAGTGGGAAGGGGACAGGGTCCTACGAGCAGTACTTC. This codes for CAISGKGTGSYEQYF.

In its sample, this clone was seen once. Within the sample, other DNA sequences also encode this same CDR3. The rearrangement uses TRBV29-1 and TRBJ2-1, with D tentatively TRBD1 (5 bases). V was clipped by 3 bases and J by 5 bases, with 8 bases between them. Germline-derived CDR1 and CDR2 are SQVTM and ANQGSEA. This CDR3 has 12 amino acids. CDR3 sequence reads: CSVDSGNNEQFF. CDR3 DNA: TGCAGCGTTGACTCAGGGAACAATGAGCAGTTCTTC.

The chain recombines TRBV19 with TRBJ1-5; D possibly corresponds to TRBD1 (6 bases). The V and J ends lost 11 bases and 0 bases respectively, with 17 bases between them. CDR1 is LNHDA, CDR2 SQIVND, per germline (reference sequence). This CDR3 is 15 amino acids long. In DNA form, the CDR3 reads TGTGCCTCTACAAGGGGGGGGTATAGCAATCAGCCCCAGCATTTT. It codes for CASTRGGYSNQPQHF.

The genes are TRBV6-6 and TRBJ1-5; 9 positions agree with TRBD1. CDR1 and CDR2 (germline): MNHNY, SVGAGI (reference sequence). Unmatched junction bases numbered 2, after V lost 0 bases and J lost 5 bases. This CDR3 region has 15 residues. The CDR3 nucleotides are TGTGCCAGCAGTTACTCTGGGACAGGGCATCAGCCCCAGCATTTT. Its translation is CASSYSGTGHQPQHF.

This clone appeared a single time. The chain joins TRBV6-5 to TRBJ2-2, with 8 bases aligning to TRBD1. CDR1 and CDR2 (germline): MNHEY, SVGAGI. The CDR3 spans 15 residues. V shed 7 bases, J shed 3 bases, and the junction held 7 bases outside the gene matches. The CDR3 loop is CASKMTGADTGELFF. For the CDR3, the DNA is TGTGCCAGCAAAATGACAGGGGCAGACACCGGGGAGCTGTTTTTT.